A selection of T cell receptor beta chains follows, all from one sample in a study of beta chain features in type 1 diabetes. The method was immunoSEQ multiplex PCR; TCRdb's version includes in-frame clones alone and lacks a portion of them. The sample holds 150,000 to 170,000 clones, 10% seen once. The sample consisted of central memory CD4+ T cells from blood. Receptors were obtained from a man aged 25 to 40 with type 1 diabetes. The CDR3 runs from the conserved cysteine through the conserved F or W. The D gene is left open where the match is weak. Some rows have no size entry. The others give once, few or many, or a class for an expanded clone.

d_gene	abundance	v_gene	len	j_gene	CDR3nt	CDR3aa
.	.	TRBV5-4	18	TRBJ2-1	TGTGCCAGCAGTTCAGCCGGGACTTTTAAGAGCTCCTACAATGAGCAGTTCTTC	CASSSAGTFKSSYNEQFF
.	.	TRBV28	14	TRBJ2-7	TGTGCCAGCAGTTCCGTCTTAGCGTCCTACGAGCAGTACTTC	CASSSVLASYEQYF
TRBD1	.	TRBV18	15	TRBJ2-7	TGTGCCAGCTCACCTGGACAGGGGGCCCTTTACGAGCAGTACTTC	CASSPGQGALYEQYF
.	.	TRBV27	13	TRBJ1-5	TGTGCCAGCAGTTTTACAAGAAATCAGCCCCAGCATTTT	CASSFTRNQPQHF
TRBD2	.	TRBV2	15	TRBJ2-5	TGTGCCAGCAGACTGGCGGGAGGCCTCCAAGAGACCCAGTACTTC	CASRLAGGLQETQYF
.	few	TRBV27	14	TRBJ1-5	TGTGCCAGCGGGGGCTACCCCCTCGGGCAGCCCCAGCATTTT	CASGGYPLGQPQHF
TRBD2	.	TRBV27	16	TRBJ2-7	TGTGCCAGCAGTTCCTTGACTAGCGGGAGCTACGCGGAGCAGTACTTC	CASSSLTSGSYAEQYF
.	.	TRBV2	11	TRBJ2-3	TGTGCCAGCACATACAGAGATACGCAGTATTTT	CASTYRDTQYF
.	.	TRBV6-6	15	TRBJ2-2	TGTGCCAGCAGTCAAAACAGGGACGGGGCCGGGGAGCTGTTTTTT	CASSQNRDGAGELFF
TRBD1	.	TRBV4-2	17	TRBJ1-4	TGTGCCAGCAGCCAAGTCCCGGGACAGGGGAAGGGTGAAAAACTGTTTTTT	CASSQVPGQGKGEKLFF
.	few	TRBV30	11	TRBJ2-7	TGTGCCTGGGATCTCTACGGGGAGCAGTACTTC	CAWDLYGEQYF
.	.	TRBV28	11	TRBJ2-7	TGTGCCAGCAGTGAGGGCTACGAGCAGTACTTC	CASSEGYEQYF
.	few	TRBV28	16	TRBJ1-1	TGTGCCAGCAGACGCTCAGGGTTTTCGCTGAACACTGAAGCTTTCTTT	CASRRSGFSLNTEAFF
TRBD2	few	TRBV19	14	TRBJ2-4	TGTGCCACGAACACGGGACTAGCGGGAGACATTCAGTACTTC	CATNTGLAGDIQYF
.	.	TRBV18	17	TRBJ2-3	TGTGCCAGCTCACCCCGACAGGGACTCTGGGAAACAGATACGCAGTATTTT	CASSPRQGLWETDTQYF
.	few	TRBV27	15	TRBJ2-7	TGTGCCAGCAGTCCCGACCACGCCGGGTCCTACGAGCAGTACTTC	CASSPDHAGSYEQYF
.	.	TRBV5-1	13	TRBJ2-5	TGCGCCAGCAGCTTGGAAGGAGAAGAGACCCAGTACTTC	CASSLEGEETQYF
TRBD2	few	TRBV28	15	TRBJ2-5	TGTGCCAGCTTCCGCGGGGGGACTAGTCAAGAGACCCAGTACTTC	CASFRGGTSQETQYF
.	.	TRBV13	16	TRBJ1-1	TGTGCCAGCAGCTTAGGAGCTAGCGAAGGATACACTGAAGCTTTCTTT	CASSLGASEGYTEAFF
TRBD2	.	TRBV7-9	15	TRBJ2-3	TGTGCCAGCAGCTGGACTAGCGGGAGGTCAGATACGCAGTATTTT	CASSWTSGRSDTQYF
TRBD1	.	TRBV5-1	13	TRBJ2-5	TGCGCCAGCGGAACGGGACAGCAAGAGACCCAGTACTTC	CASGTGQQETQYF
TRBD1	.	TRBV5-1	18	TRBJ2-6	TGCGCCAGCAGCCAAGGGACAGGGGGCAACTCTGGGGCCAACGTCCTGACTTTC	CASSQGTGGNSGANVLTF
.	.	TRBV5-6	13	TRBJ2-5	TGTGCCAGCAGCTTGGGGGTGCGGGAGACCCAGTACTTC	CASSLGVRETQYF
.	few	TRBV29-1	13	TRBJ2-1	TGCAGCTCAACAAGATCCGCAGACAATGAGCAGTTCTTC	CSSTRSADNEQFF
TRBD2	few	TRBV5-1	16	TRBJ2-1	TGCGCCAGCAGCCCCGCGGGCGGGAGTATGGTCGATGAGCAGTTCTTC	CASSPAGGSMVDEQFF
.	.	TRBV6-1	15	TRBJ2-3	TGTGCCAGCAGGGACAGTCTTTTAGCCACAGATACGCAGTATTTT	CASRDSLLATDTQYF
.	.	TRBV5-1	14	TRBJ2-7	TGCGCCAGCAGCTCCGGCTGGGCCCCGTACGAGCAGTACTTC	CASSSGWAPYEQYF
TRBD1	.	TRBV18	13	TRBJ1-2	TGTGCCAGCTCACCCGACCGACAGGGTGGCTACACCTTC	CASSPDRQGGYTF
TRBD2	few	TRBV18	16	TRBJ2-5	TGTGCCAGCTCACCACCGGGCCTAGCGGGAGGAGAGACCCAGTACTTC	CASSPPGLAGGETQYF
.	few	TRBV9	13	TRBJ1-2	TGTGCCAGCAGCGTAGAAGGGGACTATGGCTACACCTTC	CASSVEGDYGYTF
TRBD2	.	TRBV18	16	TRBJ2-1	TGTGCCAGCTCACCACCGGCAGGGAGGGGTTCGAATGAGCAGTTCTTC	CASSPPAGRGSNEQFF
TRBD2	few	TRBV7-3	18	TRBJ2-1	TGTGCCAGCAGTCGACTAGCGGGAGGGCCATTTCTCGACAATGAGCAGTTCTTC	CASSRLAGGPFLDNEQFF
TRBD2	few	TRBV4-1	18	TRBJ2-4	TGCGCCAGCAGCCGAGGACTAGCGGGAGGGCCGGCCAAAAACATTCAGTACTTC	CASSRGLAGGPAKNIQYF
TRBD2	few	TRBV6-5	14	TRBJ2-7	TGTGCCAGCAGCGATGGGACTAGCGGGAGACGGCAGTACTTC	CASSDGTSGRRQYF
.	.	TRBV5-6	11	TRBJ2-3	TGTGCCAGCAGCTTGCAAGATACGCAGTATTTT	CASSLQDTQYF
TRBD1	few	TRBV29-1	13	TRBJ1-1	TGCAGCGGGGGGGACAGGGTGGCCACTGAAGCTTTCTTT	CSGGDRVATEAFF
.	few	TRBV21-1	17	TRBJ2-4	TGTGCCAGCAGCAAAAGGGCGTGCGGGAGCATAAAAAACATTCAGTACTTC	CASSKRACGSIKNIQYF
.	many	TRBV7-9	14	TRBJ1-4	TGTGCCAGCAGCCGTGTGAGGGCTCAGGAAAAACTGTTTTTT	CASSRVRAQEKLFF
.	few	TRBV5-6	18	TRBJ2-3	TGTGCCAGCAGCCCCACGGCCAGGGTCTTTGGGTACACAGATACGCAGTATTTT	CASSPTARVFGYTDTQYF
TRBD2	few	TRBV7-2	15	TRBJ2-7	TGTGCCAGCAGCCCTAGGACTAGCGGTACCTACGAGCAGTACTTC	CASSPRTSGTYEQYF
.	few	TRBV5-4	16	TRBJ2-3	TGTGCCAGCAGCTTCCCCCCGACTGGATACGCAGATACGCAGTATTTT	CASSFPPTGYADTQYF
.	.	TRBV7-2	12	TRBJ2-7	TGTGCCAGCAGCTCGCGACCCGGTGGAGAGTACTTC	CASSSRPGGEYF
.	few	TRBV14	13	TRBJ2-5	TGTGCCAGCAGCCAAGTCGGGACACAGACCCAGTACTTC	CASSQVGTQTQYF
.	.	TRBV18	19	TRBJ1-4	TGTGCCAGCTCCCTTACCGAAGTCGACAGTTTTGCAACTAATGAAAAACTGTTTTTT	CASSLTEVDSFATNEKLFF
TRBD2	.	TRBV5-1	18	TRBJ2-3	TGCGCCAGCAGCTTGGCAGGACTAGCGGGAGGCGGCACAGATACGCAGTATTTT	CASSLAGLAGGGTDTQYF
TRBD2	few	TRBV4-2	16	TRBJ2-5	TGTGCCAGCAGCCAAGACGTGGGAGGGCCGAGAGAGACCCAGTACTTC	CASSQDVGGPRETQYF
.	.	TRBV2	13	TRBJ1-1	TGTGCCAGCAGAGGCACAGGGTTTGGACAAGCTTTCTTT	CASRGTGFGQAFF
.	few	TRBV10-3	15	TRBJ2-3	TGTGCCACGGGACACCAAGGCCAAGCCGGGGATACGCAGTATTTT	CATGHQGQAGDTQYF
TRBD1	few	TRBV29-1	17	TRBJ1-1	TGCAGCGTTAGGGGGCAGGGACGAGTTCTTTTAGACACTGAAGCTTTCTTT	CSVRGQGRVLLDTEAFF
.	few	TRBV15	13	TRBJ1-5	TGTGCCACCAGCAAGGACACCAATCAGCCCCAGCATTTT	CATSKDTNQPQHF
TRBD2	few	TRBV7-2	16	TRBJ2-3	TGTGCCAGCAGACTTGGACTAGCGGGATTGGCAGATACGCAGTATTTT	CASRLGLAGLADTQYF
.	.	TRBV4-2	14	TRBJ2-3	TGTGCCAGCAGCCAAGACTTTGGAGGAGATACGCAGTATTTT	CASSQDFGGDTQYF
TRBD1	few	TRBV19	14	TRBJ2-1	TGTGCCAGTAGTATGAGGGGGCAGGGCAGTGAGCAGTTCTTC	CASSMRGQGSEQFF